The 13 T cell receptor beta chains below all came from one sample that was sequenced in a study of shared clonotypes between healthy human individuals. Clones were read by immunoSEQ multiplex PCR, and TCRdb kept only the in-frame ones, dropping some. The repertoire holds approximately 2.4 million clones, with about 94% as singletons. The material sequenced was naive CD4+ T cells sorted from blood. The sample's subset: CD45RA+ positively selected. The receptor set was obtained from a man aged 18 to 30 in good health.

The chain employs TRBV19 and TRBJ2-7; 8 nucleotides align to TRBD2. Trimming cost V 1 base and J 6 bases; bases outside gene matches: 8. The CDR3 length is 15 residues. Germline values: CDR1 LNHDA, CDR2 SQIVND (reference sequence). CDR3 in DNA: TGTGCCAGTAGTATAGGGCCAGCGGGAGTATCCGAGCAGTACTTC. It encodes CASSIGPAGVSEQYF.

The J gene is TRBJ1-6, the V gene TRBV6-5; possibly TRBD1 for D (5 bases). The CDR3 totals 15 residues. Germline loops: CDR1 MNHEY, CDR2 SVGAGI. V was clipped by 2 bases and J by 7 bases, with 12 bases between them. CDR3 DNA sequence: TGTGCCAGCAGTTACGGGGTGGGGCTCAATTCACCCCTCCACTTT. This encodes CASSYGVGLNSPLHF.

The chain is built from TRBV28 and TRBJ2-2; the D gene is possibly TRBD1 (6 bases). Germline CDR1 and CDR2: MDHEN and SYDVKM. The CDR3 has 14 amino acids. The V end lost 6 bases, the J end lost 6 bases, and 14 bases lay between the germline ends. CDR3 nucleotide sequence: TGTGCCAGCAGGACATACAGGGACCCCGGGGAGCTGTTTTTT. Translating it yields CASRTYRDPGELFF. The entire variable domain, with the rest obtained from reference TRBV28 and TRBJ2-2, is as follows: DVKVTQSSRYLVKRTGEKVFLECVQDMDHENMFWYRQDPGLGLRLIYFSYDVKMKEKGDIPEGYSVSREKKERFSLILESASTNQTSMYLCASRTYRDPGELFFGEGSRLTVL.

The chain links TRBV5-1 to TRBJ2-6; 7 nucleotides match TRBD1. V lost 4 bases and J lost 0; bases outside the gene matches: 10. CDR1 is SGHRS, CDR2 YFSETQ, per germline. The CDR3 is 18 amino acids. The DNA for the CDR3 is TGCGCCAGCAGCCTCGGACAGGCCAGGATCTCTGGGGCCAACGTCCTGACTTTC. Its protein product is CASSLGQARISGANVLTF.

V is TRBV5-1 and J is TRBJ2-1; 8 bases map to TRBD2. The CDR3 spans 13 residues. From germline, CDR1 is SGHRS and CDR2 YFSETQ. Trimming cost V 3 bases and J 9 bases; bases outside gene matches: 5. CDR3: CASSWTSSSEQFF. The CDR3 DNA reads TGCGCCAGCAGCTGGACTAGCTCCAGTGAGCAGTTCTTC. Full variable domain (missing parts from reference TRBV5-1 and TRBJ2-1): KAGVTQTPRYLIKTRGQQVTLSCSPISGHRSVSWYQQTPGQGLQFLFEYFSETQRNKGNFPGRFSGRQFSNSRSEMNVSTLELGDSALYLCASSWTSSSEQFFGPGTRLTVL.

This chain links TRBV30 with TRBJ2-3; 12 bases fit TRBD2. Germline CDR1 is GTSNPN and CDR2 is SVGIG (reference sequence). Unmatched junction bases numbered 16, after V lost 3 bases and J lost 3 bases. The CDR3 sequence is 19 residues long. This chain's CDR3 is CAWRIGLAGTLGRTDTQYF. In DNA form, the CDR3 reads TGTGCCTGGAGGATTGGACTAGCGGGAACACTTGGCAGGACAGATACGCAGTATTTT. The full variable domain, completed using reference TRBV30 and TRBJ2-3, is SQTIHQWPATLVQPVGSPLSLECTVEGTSNPNLYWYRQAAGRGLQLLFYSVGIGQISSEVPQNLSASRPQDRQFILSSKKLLLSDSGFYLCAWRIGLAGTLGRTDTQYFGPGTRLTVL.

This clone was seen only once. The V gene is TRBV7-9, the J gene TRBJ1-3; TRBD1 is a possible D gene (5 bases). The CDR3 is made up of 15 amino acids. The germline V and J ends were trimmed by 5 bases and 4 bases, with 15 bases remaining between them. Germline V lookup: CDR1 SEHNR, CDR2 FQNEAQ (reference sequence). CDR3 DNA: TGTGCCAGCAGCCAAAACACAGGAGGGGGAAACACCATATATTTT. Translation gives CASSQNTGGGNTIYF.

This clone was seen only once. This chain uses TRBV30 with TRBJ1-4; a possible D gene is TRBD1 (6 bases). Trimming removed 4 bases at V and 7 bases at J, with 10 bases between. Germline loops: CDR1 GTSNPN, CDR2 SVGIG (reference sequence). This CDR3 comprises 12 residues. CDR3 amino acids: CAWNQGSEKLFF. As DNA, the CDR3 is TGTGCCTGGAACCAGGGGAGTGAAAAACTGTTTTTT.

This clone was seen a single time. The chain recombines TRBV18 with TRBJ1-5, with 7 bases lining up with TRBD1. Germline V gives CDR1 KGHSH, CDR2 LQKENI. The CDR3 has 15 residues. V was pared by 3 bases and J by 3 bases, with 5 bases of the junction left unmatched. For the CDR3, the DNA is TGTGCCAGCTCACCGCGGGACAGCTTCAATCAGCCCCAGCATTTT. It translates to CASSPRDSFNQPQHF.

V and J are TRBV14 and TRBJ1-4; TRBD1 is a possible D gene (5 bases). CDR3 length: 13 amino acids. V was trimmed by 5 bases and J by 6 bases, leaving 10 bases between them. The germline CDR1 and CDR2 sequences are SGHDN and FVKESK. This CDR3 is CASSGGGDEKLFF. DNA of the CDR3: TGTGCCAGCAGCGGGGGGGGAGATGAAAAACTGTTTTTT.

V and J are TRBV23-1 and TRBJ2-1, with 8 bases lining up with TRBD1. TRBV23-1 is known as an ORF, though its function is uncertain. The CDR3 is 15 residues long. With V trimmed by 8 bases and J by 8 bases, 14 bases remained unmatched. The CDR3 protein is CASSPPLRTGHEQFF. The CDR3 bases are TGCGCCAGCTCTCCCCCCCTACGGACAGGGCATGAGCAGTTCTTC.

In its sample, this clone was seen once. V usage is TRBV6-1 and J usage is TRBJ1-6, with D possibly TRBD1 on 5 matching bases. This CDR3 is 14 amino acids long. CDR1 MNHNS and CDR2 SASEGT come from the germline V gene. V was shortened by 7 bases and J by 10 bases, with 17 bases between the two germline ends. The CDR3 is CASTAGQSGSPLHF. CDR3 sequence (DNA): TGTGCCAGCACGGCAGGACAATCGGGCTCACCCCTCCACTTT.

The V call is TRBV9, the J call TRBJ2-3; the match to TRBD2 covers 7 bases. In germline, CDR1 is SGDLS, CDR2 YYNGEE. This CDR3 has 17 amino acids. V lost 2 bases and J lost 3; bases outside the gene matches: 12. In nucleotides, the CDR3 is TGTGCCAGCAGCGTGTCCTTAGCGGGCGACGAGACAGATACGCAGTATTTT. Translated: CASSVSLAGDETDTQYF.